This TCR beta chain came from a study of technical replicates of blood from a handful of donors. Sequencing used immunoSEQ multiplex PCR; TCRdb keeps in-frame clones, though not all of them. This sample has tens of thousands of clones; about 95% occur once, and the top ten carry 0.26%. The CDR3 is 17 amino acids. In germline, CDR1 is SNHLY, CDR2 FYNNEI. The germline V and J ends were trimmed by 5 bases and 4 bases, with 22 bases remaining between them. In this sample, this clone turned up once. The sample consisted of T cells isolated from PBMCs. The chain carries TRBV2 and TRBJ2-3; a weak D match, TRBD2 (5 bases). This receptor was taken from a human donor in good health. DNA of the CDR3: TGTGCCAGCAGTCCTGGTTGGTCCGCGGGTCGCGCAGATACGCAGTATTTT. This translates into CASSPGWSAGRADTQYF.